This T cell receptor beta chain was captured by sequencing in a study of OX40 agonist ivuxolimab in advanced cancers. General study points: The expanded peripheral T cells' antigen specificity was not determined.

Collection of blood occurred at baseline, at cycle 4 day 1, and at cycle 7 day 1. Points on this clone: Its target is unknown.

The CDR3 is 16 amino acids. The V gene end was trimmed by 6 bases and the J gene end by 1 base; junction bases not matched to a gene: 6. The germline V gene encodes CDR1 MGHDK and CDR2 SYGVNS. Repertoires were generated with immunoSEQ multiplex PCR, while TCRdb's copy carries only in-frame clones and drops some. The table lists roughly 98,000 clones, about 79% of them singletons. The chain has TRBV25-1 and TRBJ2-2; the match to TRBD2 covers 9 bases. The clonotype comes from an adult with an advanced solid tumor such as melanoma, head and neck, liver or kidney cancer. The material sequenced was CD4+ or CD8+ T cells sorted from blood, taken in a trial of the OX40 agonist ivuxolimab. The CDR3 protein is CASSLAGEGNTGELFF. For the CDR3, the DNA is TGTGCCAGCAGCTTAGCGGGAGAAGGGAACACCGGGGAGCTGTTTTTT.